The source of this T cell receptor (beta chain) is a study of blood T cell repertoires in COVID-19. Study at large: Samples of COVID-19 (acute and convalescent) were obtained from the United States, Italy and Spain. PBMCs, B-cell-depleted T cells, or T cells provided the cDNA or gDNA that made up the material.

This clone was seen only once. V trimming: 0 bases; J trimming: 4 bases; junction bases outside the gene matches: 8. CDR1 and CDR2 from the germline V gene are SGHRS and YFSETQ. This CDR3 contains 16 residues. The protocol was immunoSEQ multiplex PCR, while the TCRdb copy is restricted to in-frame clones and leaves out a portion. The sample records fewer than 80,000 clones, 86% being singletons. The TCR sequence derives from a man aged 25 to 40 with acute or convalescent COVID-19. This chain links TRBV5-1 with TRBJ1-1; TRBD1 matches 8 bases. Sequenced input: peripheral blood. The CDR3 region is CASSLASAGGITEAFF. The CDR3 region has the DNA TGCGCCAGCAGCTTGGCCTCGGCAGGGGGCATCACTGAAGCTTTCTTT.